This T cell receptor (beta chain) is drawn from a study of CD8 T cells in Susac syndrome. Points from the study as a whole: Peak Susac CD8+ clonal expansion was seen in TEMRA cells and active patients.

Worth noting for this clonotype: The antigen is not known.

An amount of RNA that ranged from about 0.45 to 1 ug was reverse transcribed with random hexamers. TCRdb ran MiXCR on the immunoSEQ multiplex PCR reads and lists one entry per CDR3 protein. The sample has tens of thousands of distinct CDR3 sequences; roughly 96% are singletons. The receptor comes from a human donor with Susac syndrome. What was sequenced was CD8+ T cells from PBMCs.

The CDR3 coding sequence is TGTGCCAGCAGTAAACAGGGAGTCAATCAGCCCCAGCATTTT. Its protein product is CASSKQGVNQPQHF. V is TRBV12-3 or TRBV12-4 and J is TRBJ1-5, with D possibly being TRBD1 (6 bases). With 5 bases removed from V and 3 bases from J, the gap between germline ends came to 11 bases. The CDR3 is made up of 14 amino acids.